The clone carrying this T cell receptor beta chain was counted at least ten times. No antigen is known for it. Patients were excluded if they had other autoimmune diseases or uncontrolled infections, and likewise if pregnancy or lactation applied. Clinicians diagnosed using symptoms, serum thyroxine, TRAb, thyroid ultrasound and orbital computed tomography. Transcripts of RNA were the source for amplifying TCR beta CDR3 regions. HTBI primers were used in a first-round RT-PCR, which preceded a second-round multiplex PCR. TCRdb used MiXCR to reprocess the multiplex PCR reads, holding one entry per CDR3 protein. The top ten hold approximately 1.4% of the sample, which has 350,000 to 400,000 distinct CDR3 sequences, around 19% seen once. V was pared by 2 bases and J by 9 bases, with 9 bases of the junction left unmatched. The V gene's germline CDR1 is MNHEY and CDR2 SVGEGT. This CDR3 spans 15 amino acids.

The data stem from a study of Graves' ophthalmopathy and Graves' hyperthyroidism. Study background: The blood sample was drawn at first diagnosis and before any treatment. Study-wide findings and caveats: Blood also held most thyroid clonotypes expanded above 0.001 frequency.

The chain uses TRBV6-2 or TRBV6-3 and TRBJ2-1; 8 bases line up with TRBD2. Sequencing input: peripheral blood. The sequence was obtained from a woman between 18 and 29 years old with Graves' ophthalmopathy. The CDR3 spells CASSYPLQRGLEQFF. CDR3 nucleotide sequence: TGTGCCAGCAGTTACCCCCTCCAGCGGGGGCTTGAGCAGTTCTTC.